These 11 T cell receptor beta chains share one sample of origin, sequenced in a study of blood T cell repertoires in COVID-19. Only in-frame clones appear in the TCRdb table, and some are missing; sequencing was by immunoSEQ multiplex PCR. The sample records just over 250,000 clones, approximately 89% being singletons. The sample was peripheral blood. These receptors all stem from a man aged 35-49 years who had recovered from COVID-19.

This clone has a single count. The CDR3 sequence is CASSLGTSGGLETQYF. In DNA form, the CDR3 reads TGTGCCAGCAGCTTAGGGACTAGCGGGGGACTAGAGACCCAGTACTTC. The V gene is TRBV11-3, the J gene TRBJ2-5; 13 nucleotides agree with TRBD2. This CDR3 comprises 16 residues. J lost 4 bases, V lost 1 base, and 3 bases had no gene match. Germline CDR1 and CDR2: SGHNT and YENEEA.

The rearrangement uses TRBV5-1 and TRBJ2-2; D unresolved. The V end was cut by 4 bases, the J end by 0 bases, with 7 bases between. The CDR3 totals 14 residues. Per the germline V gene, CDR1 is SGHRS and CDR2 is YFSETQ. The CDR3 bases are TGCGCCAGCAGCCCTAACTCGAACACCGGGGAGCTGTTTTTT. This sequence encodes CASSPNSNTGELFF.

This clone was observed a single time. The chain uses TRBV14 and TRBJ2-1; TRBD2 agrees at 13 bases. The CDR3 spans 19 residues. V lost 0 bases to trimming and J lost 5 bases; unmatched junction nucleotides: 10. Germline assignment: CDR1 SGHDN and CDR2 FVKESK. The CDR3 nucleotides are TGTGCCAGCAGCCAAGACCAGACCGGGACTAGCGGGATGAACAATGAGCAGTTCTTC. Amino acid sequence: CASSQDQTGTSGMNNEQFF.

The genes are TRBV7-3 and TRBJ1-1; TRBD1 matches at 7 bases. CDR3 length equals 14 residues. The V and J ends lost 5 bases and 5 bases, in that order; junction bases with no gene match: 8. Per germline, CDR1 SGHTA and CDR2 FQGTGA. The CDR3 DNA reads as TGTGCCAGCAGCACGCGACAGGGCGGAACTGAAGCTTTCTTT. Translating it yields CASSTRQGGTEAFF.

The chain joins TRBV27 to TRBJ2-3; TRBD2 might be the D (6 bases). The germline gives CDR1 MNHEY, CDR2 SMNVEV (reference sequence). The ends were cut back, 5 bases at V and 4 bases at J, with 10 bases in the middle. The CDR3 extends over 13 amino acids. In DNA, the CDR3 is TGTGCCAGCAGTAGACTAGAGGCAGATACGCAGTATTTT. Its protein is CASSRLEADTQYF.

The CDR3 loop reads CASSQAGSAEAFF. DNA for the CDR3: TGTGCCAGCAGCCAGGCGGGGTCTGCTGAAGCTTTCTTT. The chain links TRBV5-4 to TRBJ1-1, with no clear D. Trimming took off 4 bases at V and 6 bases at J, with 13 bases between the two ends. This CDR3 region has 13 residues. CDR1 SGHNT and CDR2 YYREEE come from the germline V gene (reference sequence).

The rearrangement links TRBV18 to TRBJ1-1, with 7 positions matching TRBD1. The V segment lost 4 bases and the J segment 2 bases; nucleotides outside the gene matches: 4. The germline V gene has CDR1 KGHSH and CDR2 LQKENI. The CDR3 contains 14 residues. CDR3 sequence: CASSRWDSNTEAFF. Written as DNA, the CDR3 is TGTGCCAGCTCACGCTGGGACAGTAACACTGAAGCTTTCTTT.

Note on this clone: Other nucleotide sequences in the sample specify the same CDR3. V is TRBV9 and J is TRBJ2-3; D uncertain. Germline assignment: CDR1 SGDLS and CDR2 YYNGEE. V lost 0 bases to trimming and J lost 6 bases, with 8 bases between them. This CDR3 has 13 amino acids. CDR3: CASSVGVRDTQYF. CDR3 nucleotide sequence: TGTGCCAGCAGCGTAGGGGTCAGGGATACGCAGTATTTT.

The chain carries TRBV7-9 and TRBJ2-2, with TRBD2 matching 7 bases. Germline V gives CDR1 SEHNR, CDR2 FQNEAQ (reference sequence). V lost 11 bases, J lost 4 bases, and 16 bases stayed unmatched. The length of the CDR3 is 16 residues. The CDR3 DNA reads TGTGCCCCCCGGGGGGAAGCGGGAAGAATCACCGGGGAGCTGTTTTTT. Translated: CAPRGEAGRITGELFF.

The chain has TRBV7-2 and TRBJ1-5; TRBD1 might be the D (5 bases). Trimming took off 5 bases at V and 2 bases at J, with 10 bases between the two ends. CDR3 length: 14 residues. CDR1 SGHTA and CDR2 FQGNSA come from the germline V gene. CDR3 sequence: CASSVAGGNQPQHF. The CDR3 DNA reads TGTGCCAGCAGCGTCGCGGGGGGCAATCAGCCCCAGCATTTT. The full variable domain, with the rest looked up from reference TRBV7-2 and TRBJ1-5, is GAGVSQSPSNKVTEKGKDVELRCDPISGHTALYWYRQSLGQGLEFLIYFQGNSAPDKSGLPSDRFSAERTGGSVSTLTIQRTQQEDSAVYLCASSVAGGNQPQHFGDGTRLSIL.

The chain carries TRBV18 and TRBJ1-6; 8 nucleotides match TRBD1. The germline CDR1 and CDR2 sequences are KGHSH and LQKENI. CDR3 size: 15 residues. After removal of 4 bases from V and 9 bases from J, the junction contained 8 bases not matched to a gene. CDR3 bases: TGTGCCAGCTCACTTGACAGGGGAAGGAGTTCACCCCTCCACTTT. This translates into CASSLDRGRSSPLHF.